Listed below are T cell receptor beta chains from one sample, sequenced in a study of shared clonotypes between healthy human individuals. TCRdb keeps only in-frame clones here, not all; method: immunoSEQ multiplex PCR. In the table there are roughly 2 million clones, 90% to 95% of which are singletons. The sequencing sample was made of naive CD4+ T cells sorted from blood. Receptors were obtained from a man aged 18 to 30 in good health. Each CDR3 is given with its conserved first and last residue. D genes are given only for firm matches. Clone size is stated in some rows and not others, as once, few, many or a class when expanded.

clone size: NA; J gene: TRBJ1-5; D gene: NA; V gene: TRBV6-5; CDR3 protein: CASSYSGGSRQPQHF; CDR3 DNA: TGTGCCAGCAGTTACTCTGGGGGTTCTCGACAGCCCCAGCATTTT
clone size: NA; J gene: TRBJ1-3; D gene: NA; V gene: TRBV7-8; CDR3 protein: CASSPGSTVNSGNTIYF; CDR3 DNA: TGTGCCAGCAGCCCCGGTTCGACGGTAAACTCTGGAAACACCATATATTTT
clone size: NA; J gene: TRBJ2-1; D gene: TRBD2; V gene: TRBV4-2; CDR3 protein: CASSQVGSGRDNEQFF; CDR3 DNA: TGTGCCAGCAGCCAAGTCGGTAGCGGGAGAGACAATGAGCAGTTCTTC
clone size: NA; J gene: TRBJ1-6; D gene: NA; V gene: TRBV6-1; CDR3 protein: CASSAPGSPLHF; CDR3 DNA: TGTGCCAGCAGTGCACCAGGGTCACCCCTCCACTTT
clone size: NA; J gene: TRBJ2-7; D gene: NA; V gene: TRBV4-3; CDR3 protein: CASSQTTWGEQYF; CDR3 DNA: TGCGCCAGCAGCCAGACAACTTGGGGCGAGCAGTACTTC
clone size: NA; J gene: TRBJ2-5; D gene: NA; V gene: TRBV5-4; CDR3 protein: CASSLSQGGLETQYF; CDR3 DNA: TGTGCCAGCAGCTTATCGCAGGGTGGACTAGAGACCCAGTACTTC
clone size: NA; J gene: TRBJ1-5; D gene: NA; V gene: TRBV7-8; CDR3 protein: CASSLEISSNQPQHF; CDR3 DNA: TGTGCCAGCAGCTTAGAGATTTCTAGCAATCAGCCCCAGCATTTT
clone size: once; J gene: TRBJ1-2; D gene: NA; V gene: TRBV6-5; CDR3 protein: CASSYGTRSNYGYTF; CDR3 DNA: TGTGCCAGCAGTTACGGGACACGGTCTAACTATGGCTACACCTTC
clone size: once; J gene: TRBJ2-3; D gene: NA; V gene: TRBV2; CDR3 protein: CASSPTGTDTDTQYF; CDR3 DNA: TGTGCCAGCAGTCCTACAGGAACCGACACAGATACGCAGTATTTT
clone size: NA; J gene: TRBJ2-7; D gene: NA; V gene: TRBV6-6; CDR3 protein: CASSLIAAYEQYF; CDR3 DNA: TGTGCCAGCAGTTTAATAGCTGCCTACGAGCAGTACTTC
clone size: NA; J gene: TRBJ2-1; D gene: NA; V gene: TRBV25-1; CDR3 protein: CASSEVPGLGLNEQFF; CDR3 DNA: TGTGCCAGCAGTGAGGTTCCCGGACTCGGGCTAAATGAGCAGTTCTTC
clone size: NA; J gene: TRBJ2-2; D gene: NA; V gene: TRBV4-3; CDR3 protein: CASSQDYRDTGELFF; CDR3 DNA: TGCGCCAGCAGCCAAGATTATAGGGACACCGGGGAGCTGTTTTTT
clone size: NA; J gene: TRBJ1-1; D gene: NA; V gene: TRBV10-3; CDR3 protein: CAISEGETEAFF; CDR3 DNA: TGTGCCATCAGTGAAGGGGAAACTGAAGCTTTCTTT
clone size: NA; J gene: TRBJ2-7; D gene: TRBD1; V gene: TRBV5-1; CDR3 protein: CASSWDSFSDEQYF; CDR3 DNA: TGCGCCAGCAGCTGGGACAGCTTTTCTGACGAGCAGTACTTC
clone size: NA; J gene: TRBJ1-1; D gene: NA; V gene: TRBV11-2; CDR3 protein: CASSPGQNLMNTEAFF; CDR3 DNA: TGTGCCAGCAGCCCCGGGCAGAACCTCATGAACACTGAAGCTTTCTTT
clone size: NA; J gene: TRBJ1-1; D gene: NA; V gene: TRBV19; CDR3 protein: CASSAIRTGGNTEAFF; CDR3 DNA: TGTGCCAGTAGTGCGATAAGAACAGGCGGGAACACTGAAGCTTTCTTT
clone size: many; J gene: TRBJ2-7; D gene: NA; V gene: TRBV5-1; CDR3 protein: CASSFSRSYEQYF; CDR3 DNA: TGCGCCAGCAGCTTTAGCAGGAGCTACGAGCAGTACTTC
clone size: NA; J gene: TRBJ2-3; D gene: TRBD2; V gene: TRBV10-2; CDR3 protein: CASTQGLAGAPISDTQYF; CDR3 DNA: TGCGCCAGCACCCAGGGACTAGCGGGAGCGCCCATCTCAGATACGCAGTATTTT
clone size: NA; J gene: TRBJ2-7; D gene: NA; V gene: TRBV28; CDR3 protein: CASSFHSTVSYEQYF; CDR3 DNA: TGTGCCAGCAGTTTCCATTCGACGGTCTCCTACGAGCAGTACTTC
clone size: NA; J gene: TRBJ2-5; D gene: TRBD2; V gene: TRBV5-1; CDR3 protein: CASSLAGGGETQYF; CDR3 DNA: TGCGCCAGCAGCTTGGCGGGAGGAGGTGAGACCCAGTACTTC
clone size: NA; J gene: TRBJ1-2; D gene: TRBD1; V gene: TRBV28; CDR3 protein: CASSPTGNYGYTF; CDR3 DNA: TGTGCCAGCAGCCCGACAGGGAACTATGGCTACACCTTC
clone size: once; J gene: TRBJ2-3; D gene: NA; V gene: TRBV4-1; CDR3 protein: CASSQAGLSPGTQYF; CDR3 DNA: TGCGCCAGCAGCCAAGCGGGGCTAAGCCCCGGAACGCAGTATTTT
clone size: NA; J gene: TRBJ2-5; D gene: NA; V gene: TRBV6-5; CDR3 protein: CASRPRTDQETQYF; CDR3 DNA: TGTGCCAGCAGGCCACGGACAGACCAAGAGACCCAGTACTTC
clone size: NA; J gene: TRBJ1-6; D gene: NA; V gene: TRBV7-8; CDR3 protein: CASSPVPPAFSPLHF; CDR3 DNA: TGTGCCAGCAGCCCCGTGCCCCCCGCTTTCTCACCCCTCCACTTT
clone size: NA; J gene: TRBJ1-1; D gene: TRBD1; V gene: TRBV28; CDR3 protein: CASRVDRGTNTEAFF; CDR3 DNA: TGTGCCAGCAGGGTGGACAGGGGCACGAACACTGAAGCTTTCTTT
clone size: NA; J gene: TRBJ2-5; D gene: NA; V gene: TRBV9; CDR3 protein: CASSRTRIQADKTKSLYDETQYF; CDR3 DNA: TGTGCCAGCAGCCGTACAAGGATTCAGGCGGATAAAACCAAGAGTTTGTATGACGAGACCCAGTACTTC
clone size: NA; J gene: TRBJ1-4; D gene: NA; V gene: TRBV6-6; CDR3 protein: CASSYRPGRNEKLFF; CDR3 DNA: TGTGCCAGCAGTTACCGCCCAGGGAGAAATGAAAAACTGTTTTTT
clone size: NA; J gene: TRBJ1-2; D gene: TRBD1; V gene: TRBV6-5; CDR3 protein: CASRRQGSPYGYTF; CDR3 DNA: TGTGCCAGCAGGAGACAGGGTAGTCCCTATGGCTACACCTTC
clone size: few; J gene: TRBJ1-2; D gene: TRBD1; V gene: TRBV7-9; CDR3 protein: CASSLGQGAYGYTF; CDR3 DNA: TGTGCCAGCAGCTTGGGACAGGGGGCCTATGGCTACACCTTC
clone size: NA; J gene: TRBJ1-5; D gene: TRBD1; V gene: TRBV30; CDR3 protein: CAWSATGLGNQPQHF; CDR3 DNA: TGTGCCTGGAGCGCGACAGGGTTGGGCAATCAGCCCCAGCATTTT
clone size: NA; J gene: TRBJ1-3; D gene: NA; V gene: TRBV25-1; CDR3 protein: CASSEGQFSGNTIYF; CDR3 DNA: TGTGCCAGCAGTGAAGGCCAGTTCTCTGGAAACACCATATATTTT
clone size: NA; J gene: TRBJ2-3; D gene: NA; V gene: TRBV2; CDR3 protein: CASRLASDTQYF; CDR3 DNA: TGTGCCAGCAGACTGGCCTCGGATACGCAGTATTTT
clone size: NA; J gene: TRBJ2-3; D gene: NA; V gene: TRBV9; CDR3 protein: CASSAGSGSGSQYF; CDR3 DNA: TGTGCCAGCAGCGCCGGTTCCGGGAGTGGTTCGCAGTATTTT
clone size: NA; J gene: TRBJ1-1; D gene: TRBD1; V gene: TRBV18; CDR3 protein: CASSPGTGSAEAFF; CDR3 DNA: TGTGCCAGCTCACCTGGGACAGGGTCTGCTGAAGCTTTCTTT
clone size: NA; J gene: TRBJ1-2; D gene: TRBD1; V gene: TRBV30; CDR3 protein: CAWSRDSSPNGYTF; CDR3 DNA: TGTGCCTGGAGCCGGGACAGTTCCCCCAATGGCTACACCTTC
clone size: NA; J gene: TRBJ1-1; D gene: TRBD1; V gene: TRBV6-1; CDR3 protein: CASSADRGVNTEAFF; CDR3 DNA: TGTGCCAGCAGTGCAGACAGGGGGGTGAACACTGAAGCTTTCTTT
clone size: once; J gene: TRBJ2-2; D gene: NA; V gene: TRBV5-4; CDR3 protein: CASSLAAPGELFF; CDR3 DNA: TGTGCCAGCAGCTTGGCCGCGCCCGGGGAGCTGTTTTTT
clone size: NA; J gene: TRBJ2-1; D gene: TRBD2; V gene: TRBV5-4; CDR3 protein: CASSHIYSGGYNEQFF; CDR3 DNA: TGTGCCAGCAGCCACATTTATAGCGGGGGGTACAATGAGCAGTTCTTC
clone size: once; J gene: TRBJ1-6; D gene: NA; V gene: TRBV28; CDR3 protein: CASSPTAYNSPLHF; CDR3 DNA: TGTGCCAGCAGTCCGACAGCCTATAATTCACCCCTCCACTTT
clone size: NA; J gene: TRBJ1-6; D gene: TRBD1; V gene: TRBV30; CDR3 protein: CAWSGRDRLSSPLHF; CDR3 DNA: TGTGCCTGGAGTGGCCGGGACAGGCTGAGTTCACCCCTCCACTTT
clone size: NA; J gene: TRBJ2-1; D gene: TRBD2; V gene: TRBV6-6; CDR3 protein: CASRVAGGSYNEQFF; CDR3 DNA: TGTGCCAGCAGAGTTGCGGGAGGGTCCTACAATGAGCAGTTCTTC
clone size: NA; J gene: TRBJ1-2; D gene: TRBD1; V gene: TRBV6-5; CDR3 protein: CASRGQGGNYGYTF; CDR3 DNA: TGTGCCAGCAGGGGACAGGGGGGTAACTATGGCTACACCTTC
clone size: NA; J gene: TRBJ1-3; D gene: NA; V gene: TRBV5-1; CDR3 protein: CASSPRLTASGNTIYF; CDR3 DNA: TGCGCCAGCAGCCCTCGACTAACCGCTAGCGGAAACACCATATATTTT
clone size: NA; J gene: TRBJ2-7; D gene: TRBD2; V gene: TRBV28; CDR3 protein: CASTIAGVTYEQYF; CDR3 DNA: TGTGCCAGCACGATAGCGGGGGTGACCTACGAGCAGTACTTC
clone size: NA; J gene: TRBJ2-7; D gene: NA; V gene: TRBV11-3; CDR3 protein: CASSLGWGETYEQYF; CDR3 DNA: TGTGCCAGCAGCTTAGGGTGGGGGGAAACCTACGAGCAGTACTTC
clone size: NA; J gene: TRBJ2-5; D gene: NA; V gene: TRBV7-2; CDR3 protein: CASRRDAVTQYF; CDR3 DNA: TGTGCCAGCAGACGAGACGCCGTGACCCAGTACTTC
clone size: once; J gene: TRBJ2-5; D gene: NA; V gene: TRBV6-5; CDR3 protein: CASSRSYQETQYF; CDR3 DNA: TGTGCCAGCAGCCGTTCGTACCAAGAGACCCAGTACTTC
clone size: NA; J gene: TRBJ2-7; D gene: NA; V gene: TRBV6-1; CDR3 protein: CASSEVGTISSYEQYF; CDR3 DNA: TGTGCCAGCAGTGAAGTGGGGACGATAAGCTCCTACGAGCAGTACTTC
clone size: NA; J gene: TRBJ2-2; D gene: NA; V gene: TRBV5-1; CDR3 protein: CASSRKNAGWTGELFF; CDR3 DNA: TGCGCCAGCAGCCGGAAAAACGCGGGGTGGACCGGGGAGCTGTTTTTT
clone size: NA; J gene: TRBJ2-5; D gene: NA; V gene: TRBV4-1; CDR3 protein: CASSQAAGGGETQYF; CDR3 DNA: TGCGCCAGCAGCCAAGCGGCAGGGGGAGGAGAGACCCAGTACTTC
clone size: NA; J gene: TRBJ1-1; D gene: TRBD1; V gene: TRBV6-5; CDR3 protein: CASSYSTGDGTEAFF; CDR3 DNA: TGTGCCAGCAGTTACTCGACAGGGGATGGCACTGAAGCTTTCTTT
clone size: NA; J gene: TRBJ2-7; D gene: NA; V gene: TRBV6-6; CDR3 protein: CASSYGTQRYEQYF; CDR3 DNA: TGTGCCAGCAGTTACGGGACTCAACGTTACGAGCAGTACTTC
clone size: NA; J gene: TRBJ1-5; D gene: NA; V gene: TRBV7-2; CDR3 protein: CASSLATGTNQPQHF; CDR3 DNA: TGTGCCAGCAGCTTAGCAACGGGGACCAATCAGCCCCAGCATTTT
clone size: NA; J gene: TRBJ2-5; D gene: TRBD1; V gene: TRBV4-2; CDR3 protein: CASSQGRDRGRETQYF; CDR3 DNA: TGTGCCAGCAGCCAAGGGAGGGACAGGGGGCGCGAGACCCAGTACTTC